This T cell receptor (beta chain) appears in the sequencing data of a study of control samples from healthy donors and cancer patients (dated by TCRdb to 2020 to 2022). Points on this clone: No cognate antigen has been identified for it. No base qualities exist here, and no much larger clone lies one base off it.

The receptor library was made with the immunoSEQ multiplex PCR assay. TCRdb obtained this table from immuneACCESS and retained in-frame rearrangements with V and J assigned. These tables miss some clones; where compared with another copy, unresolved V genes account for less than half of the shortfall, and the remainder is unexplained. The sample yields over 150,000 clones; around 91% were counted once. Of the sample, more than 1.3% is held by the ten largest clones. V is reduced by 0 bases and J by 3 bases, leaving a spacing of 6 bases between them. CDR1 and CDR2 were assigned from the germline V gene as SGHAT and FQNNGV. The CDR3, cysteine through phenylalanine, is 13 amino acids long. Only the CDR3 part of the read is kept: 39 bases, read in frame from the first base.

This receptor chain uses TRBV11-2 and TRBJ2-7; no D segment can be confidently identified. Sequencing input: blood. The TCR was taken from a woman aged 45-59 years in good health. The DNA sequence is TGTGCCAGCAGCTTAGATAGAGACTACGAGCAGTACTTC. Its protein reads: CASSLDRDYEQYF.